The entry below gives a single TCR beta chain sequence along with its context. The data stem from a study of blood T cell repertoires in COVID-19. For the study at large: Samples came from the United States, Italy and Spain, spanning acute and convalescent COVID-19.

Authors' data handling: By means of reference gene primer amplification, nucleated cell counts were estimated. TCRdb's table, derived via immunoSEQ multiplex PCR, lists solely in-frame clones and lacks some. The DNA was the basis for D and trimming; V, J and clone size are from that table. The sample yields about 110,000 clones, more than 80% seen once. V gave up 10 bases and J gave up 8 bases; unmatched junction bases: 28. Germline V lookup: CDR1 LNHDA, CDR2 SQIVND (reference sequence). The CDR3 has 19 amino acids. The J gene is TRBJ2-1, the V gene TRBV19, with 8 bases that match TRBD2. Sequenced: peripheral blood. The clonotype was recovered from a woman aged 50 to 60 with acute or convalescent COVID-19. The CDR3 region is CATDLGTSRFRSLKYEQFF. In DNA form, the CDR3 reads TGTGCCACCGACCTCGGGACTAGTCGTTTCCGATCCCTAAAATATGAGCAGTTCTTC. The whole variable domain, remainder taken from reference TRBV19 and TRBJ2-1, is DGGITQSPKYLFRKEGQNVTLSCEQNLNHDAMYWYRQDPGQGLRLIYYSQIVNDFQKGDIAEGYSVSREKKESFPLTVTSAQKNPTAFYLCATDLGTSRFRSLKYEQFFGPGTRLTVL.